Sequencing of this TCR beta chain was carried out in a study of T-cell reconstitution after alpha-beta-depleted transplantation in children (dated by TCRdb to the mid-2010s). The study in broad terms: Using TCR repertoire profiling, the study followed T-cell immune reconstitution in a quantitative way in children after TCRalphabeta/CD19-depleted allogeneic hematopoietic cell transplantation.

Library method: PCR. Sequencing relied on an Illumina HiSeq 2500. Molecular barcoding was employed in the preparation of TCR libraries, with unique molecular identifiers being used to normalize TCRbeta repertoire quantification. Using fastp at Q25 and MiXCR, TCRdb reprocessed the public reads and kept productive beta chains. Every entry covers one CDR3 protein and lists the most common genes and DNA from its rows. In all, the sample holds almost 500,000 distinct CDR3 sequences, and roughly a tenth of those were seen once. Together, the top ten hold 2% of the sample. Trimmed from V: 0 bases; trimmed from J: 6 bases; junction bases lacking a gene match: 1. The CDR3 holds 15 amino acids from the cysteine to the phenylalanine. The kept DNA is CDR3 alone, 45 bases in frame from the first base. Taken from the germline V gene, the CDR1 and CDR2 loops are SGHRS and YFSETQ. Results the study describes overall, beyond this receptor: In some patients, high TCRbeta diversity at day 60 was attributed to recipient T cells and intrathymic progenitors that had survived conditioning. Apparently early alphabetaT-cell count recovery about two months after transplant reportedly relied on only several hundred rapidly expanded clones derived from non-depleted graft cells. Over the following months the frequencies of hyperexpanded clones went down, and after one year T-cell counts and TCRbeta diversity were mostly credited to newly produced T cells.

With regard to this clonotype: The antigen it binds to is not known. A much larger clonotype is one base distant, so this may be a read error.

The meaning of the sample's treatment or condition label: allogeneic hematopoietic cell transplantation with graft depleted of TCRalphabeta T cells and CD19 B cells. TCRalphabeta/CD19-depleted allogeneic hematopoietic cell grafts were given to the transplant recipients, all of whom were children. The rearranged segments are TRBV5-1 and TRBJ1-6; 9 bases in the middle match TRBD1. The input for sequencing was PBMCs, taken before TCRalphabeta/CD19-depleted stem cell transplant. This TCR was recovered from a child aged 2 to 9 with inherited bone marrow failure, due to receive a stem cell transplant. The DNA is TGCGCCAGCAGCTTGGAACAGGGGGCTAATTCACCCCTCCACTTT. Translated, it gives CASSLEQGANSPLHF. Where the CDR3 stops, the reference TRBV5-1 and TRBJ1-6 genes take over; the full variable domain is KAGVTQTPRYLIKTRGQQVTLSCSPISGHRSVSWYQQTPGQGLQFLFEYFSETQRNKGNFPGRFSGRQFSNSRSEMNVSTLELGDSALYLCASSLEQGANSPLHFGNGTRLTVT.